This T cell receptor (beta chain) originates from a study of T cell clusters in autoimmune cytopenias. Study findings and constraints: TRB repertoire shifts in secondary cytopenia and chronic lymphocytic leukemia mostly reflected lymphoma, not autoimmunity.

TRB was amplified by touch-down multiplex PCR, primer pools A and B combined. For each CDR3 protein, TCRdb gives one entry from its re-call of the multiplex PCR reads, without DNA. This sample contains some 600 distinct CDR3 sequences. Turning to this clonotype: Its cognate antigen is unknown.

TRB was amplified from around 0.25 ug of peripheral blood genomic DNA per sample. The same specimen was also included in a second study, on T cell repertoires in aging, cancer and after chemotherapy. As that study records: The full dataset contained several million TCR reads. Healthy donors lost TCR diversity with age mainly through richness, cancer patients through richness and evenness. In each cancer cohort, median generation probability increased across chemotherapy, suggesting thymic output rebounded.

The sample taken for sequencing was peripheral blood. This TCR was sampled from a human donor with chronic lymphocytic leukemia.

The CDR3 sequence is CATSRGGGGTGANVLTF. The chain has TRBV15 and TRBJ2-6; TCRdb returns TRBD1, unconfirmable since there is no DNA. The CDR3 totals 17 residues. The germline gives CDR1 LNHNV, CDR2 YYDKDF (reference sequence).